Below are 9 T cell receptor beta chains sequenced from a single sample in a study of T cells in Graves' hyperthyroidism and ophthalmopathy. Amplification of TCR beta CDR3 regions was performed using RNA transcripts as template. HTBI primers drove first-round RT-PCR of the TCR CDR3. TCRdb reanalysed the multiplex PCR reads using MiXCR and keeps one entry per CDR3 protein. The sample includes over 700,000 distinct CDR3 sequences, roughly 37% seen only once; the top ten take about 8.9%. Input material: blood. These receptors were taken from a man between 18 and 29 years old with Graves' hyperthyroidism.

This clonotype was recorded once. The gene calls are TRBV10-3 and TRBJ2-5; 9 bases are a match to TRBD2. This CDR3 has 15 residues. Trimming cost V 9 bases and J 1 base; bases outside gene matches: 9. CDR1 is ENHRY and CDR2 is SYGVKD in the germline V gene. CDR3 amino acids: CAISPGSGSQETQYF. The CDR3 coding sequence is TGTGCCATATCCCCAGGTAGCGGGAGCCAAGAGACCCAGTACTTC.

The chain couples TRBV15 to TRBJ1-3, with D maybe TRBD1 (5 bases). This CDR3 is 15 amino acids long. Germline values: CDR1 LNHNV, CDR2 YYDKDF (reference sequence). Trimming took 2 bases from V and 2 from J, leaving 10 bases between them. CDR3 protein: CATSRTDSPGNTIYF. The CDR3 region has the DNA TGTGCCACCAGCAGAACCGACAGTCCTGGAAACACCATATATTTT.

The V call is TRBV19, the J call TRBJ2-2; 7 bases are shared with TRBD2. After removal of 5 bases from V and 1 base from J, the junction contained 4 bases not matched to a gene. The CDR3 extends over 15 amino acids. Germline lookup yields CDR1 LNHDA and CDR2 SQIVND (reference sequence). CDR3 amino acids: CASSFAGVNTGELFF. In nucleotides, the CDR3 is TGTGCCAGTAGTTTTGCGGGGGTGAACACCGGGGAGCTGTTTTTT. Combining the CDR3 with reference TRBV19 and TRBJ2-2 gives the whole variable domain DGGITQSPKYLFRKEGQNVTLSCEQNLNHDAMYWYRQDPGQGLRLIYYSQIVNDFQKGDIAEGYSVSREKKESFPLTVTSAQKNPTAFYLCASSFAGVNTGELFFGEGSRLTVL.

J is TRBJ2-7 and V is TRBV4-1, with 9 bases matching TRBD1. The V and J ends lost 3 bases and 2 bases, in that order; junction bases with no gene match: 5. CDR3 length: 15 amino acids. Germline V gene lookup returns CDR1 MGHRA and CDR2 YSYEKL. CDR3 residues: CASSQTRQGAYEQYF. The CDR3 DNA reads TGCGCCAGCAGCCAGACCAGACAGGGGGCCTACGAGCAGTACTTC.

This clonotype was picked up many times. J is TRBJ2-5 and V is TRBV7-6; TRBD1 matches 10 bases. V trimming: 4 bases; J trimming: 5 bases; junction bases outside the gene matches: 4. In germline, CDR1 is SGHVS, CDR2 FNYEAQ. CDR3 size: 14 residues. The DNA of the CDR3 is TGTGCCAGCAGCTCGGGGACAGGGGCTGAGACCCAGTACTTC. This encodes CASSSGTGAETQYF.

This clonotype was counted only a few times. CDR3 in amino acids: CASSLFRDGIVNTEAFF. The CDR3 DNA is TGTGCCAGCAGTTTATTTAGGGACGGTATCGTGAACACTGAAGCTTTCTTT. This sequence joins TRBV12-3 or TRBV12-4 and TRBJ1-1; D possibly corresponds to TRBD1 (5 bases). Between the trimmed V and J ends, which lost 2 bases and 0 bases, there was a span of 16 bases. CDR3 length: 17 residues.

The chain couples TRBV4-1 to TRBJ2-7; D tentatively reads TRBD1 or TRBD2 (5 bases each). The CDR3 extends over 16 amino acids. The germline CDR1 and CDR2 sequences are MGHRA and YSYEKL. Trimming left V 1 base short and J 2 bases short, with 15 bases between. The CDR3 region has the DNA TGCGCCAGCAGCCAAGGGGACGAAGAACCGGCCTACGAGCAGTACTTC. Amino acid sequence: CASSQGDEEPAYEQYF.

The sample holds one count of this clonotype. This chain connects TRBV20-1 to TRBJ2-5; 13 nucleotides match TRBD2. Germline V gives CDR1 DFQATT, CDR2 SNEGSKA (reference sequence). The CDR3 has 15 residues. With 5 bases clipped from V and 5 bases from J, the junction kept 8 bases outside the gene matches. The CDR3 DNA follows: TGCAGTGCTGAACCACTAGCGGGAGGGGATGAGACCCAGTACTTC. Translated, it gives CSAEPLAGGDETQYF.

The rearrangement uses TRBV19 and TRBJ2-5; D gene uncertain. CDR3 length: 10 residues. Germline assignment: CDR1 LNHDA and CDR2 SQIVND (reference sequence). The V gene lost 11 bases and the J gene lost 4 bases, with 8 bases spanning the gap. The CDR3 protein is CAWSAETQYF. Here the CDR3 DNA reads TGTGCCTGGAGTGCAGAGACCCAGTACTTC.